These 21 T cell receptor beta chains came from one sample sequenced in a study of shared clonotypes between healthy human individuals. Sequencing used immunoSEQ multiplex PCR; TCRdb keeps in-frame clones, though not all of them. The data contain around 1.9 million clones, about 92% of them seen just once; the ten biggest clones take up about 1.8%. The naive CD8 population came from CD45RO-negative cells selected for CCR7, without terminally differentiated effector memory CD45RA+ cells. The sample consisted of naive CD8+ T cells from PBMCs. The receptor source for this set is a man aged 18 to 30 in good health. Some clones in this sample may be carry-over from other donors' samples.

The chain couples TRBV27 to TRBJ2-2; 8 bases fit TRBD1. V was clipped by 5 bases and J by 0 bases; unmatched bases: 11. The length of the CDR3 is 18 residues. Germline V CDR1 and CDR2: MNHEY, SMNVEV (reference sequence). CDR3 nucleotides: TGTGCCAGCAGTCCCACCCCGACAGGGGCGACGAACACCGGGGAGCTGTTTTTT. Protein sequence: CASSPTPTGATNTGELFF.

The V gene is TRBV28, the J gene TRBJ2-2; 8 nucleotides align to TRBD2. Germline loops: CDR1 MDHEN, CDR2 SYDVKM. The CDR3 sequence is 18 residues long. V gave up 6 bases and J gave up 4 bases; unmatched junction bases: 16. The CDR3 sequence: CASSLTFDGRASTGELFF. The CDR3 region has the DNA TGTGCCAGCAGCTTGACCTTTGACGGGAGGGCCAGCACCGGGGAGCTGTTTTTT.

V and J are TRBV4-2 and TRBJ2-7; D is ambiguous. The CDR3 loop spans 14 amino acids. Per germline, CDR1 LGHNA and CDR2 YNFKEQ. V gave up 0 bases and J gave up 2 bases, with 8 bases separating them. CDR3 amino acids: CASSQDPETYEQYF. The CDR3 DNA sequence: TGTGCCAGCAGCCAAGATCCGGAAACCTACGAGCAGTACTTC.

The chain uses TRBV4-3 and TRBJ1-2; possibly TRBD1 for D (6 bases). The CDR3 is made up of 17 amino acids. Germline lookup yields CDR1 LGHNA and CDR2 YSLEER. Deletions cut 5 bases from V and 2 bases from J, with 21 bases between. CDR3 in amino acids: CASSLPQSGAQNYGYTF. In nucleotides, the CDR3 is TGCGCCAGCAGCTTACCCCAATCGGGGGCGCAGAACTATGGCTACACCTTC.

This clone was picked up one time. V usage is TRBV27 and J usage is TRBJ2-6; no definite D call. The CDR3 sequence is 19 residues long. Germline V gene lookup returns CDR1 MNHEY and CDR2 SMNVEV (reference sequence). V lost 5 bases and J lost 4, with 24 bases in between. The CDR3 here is CASSGFGGAPESGANVLTF. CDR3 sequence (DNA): TGTGCCAGCAGTGGTTTTGGCGGAGCACCCGAGTCCGGGGCCAACGTCCTGACTTTC.

The CDR3 sequence: CASSTSGNTGELFF. The CDR3 DNA reads as TGTGCCAGCAGTACTAGCGGGAACACCGGGGAGCTGTTTTTT. The J gene is TRBJ2-2, the V gene TRBV9; 8 nucleotides agree with TRBD2. Germline CDR1 is SGDLS and CDR2 is YYNGEE. Trimming took 5 bases from V and 1 from J; bases not matched to a gene: 1. The CDR3 is 14 amino acids.

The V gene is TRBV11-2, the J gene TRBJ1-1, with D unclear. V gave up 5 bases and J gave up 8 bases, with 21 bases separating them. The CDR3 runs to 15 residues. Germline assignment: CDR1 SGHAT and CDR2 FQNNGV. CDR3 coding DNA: TGTGCCAGCAGCCCCCGCCCCGGGCCCTTCATCGAAGCTTTCTTT. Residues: CASSPRPGPFIEAFF.

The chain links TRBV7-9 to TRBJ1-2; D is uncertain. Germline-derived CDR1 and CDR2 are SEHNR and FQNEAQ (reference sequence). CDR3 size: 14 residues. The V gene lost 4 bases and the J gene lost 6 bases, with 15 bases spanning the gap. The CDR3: CASSWSTTADGYTF. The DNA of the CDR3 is TGTGCCAGCAGCTGGAGTACAACCGCTGATGGCTACACCTTC.

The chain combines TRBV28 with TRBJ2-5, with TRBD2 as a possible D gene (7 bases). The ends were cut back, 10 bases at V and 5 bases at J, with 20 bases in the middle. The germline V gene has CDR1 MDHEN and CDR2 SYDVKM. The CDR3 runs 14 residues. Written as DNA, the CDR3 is TGTGCCACCGACTCGGGGGGCCGGGCGGAGACCCAGTACTTC. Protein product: CATDSGGRAETQYF.

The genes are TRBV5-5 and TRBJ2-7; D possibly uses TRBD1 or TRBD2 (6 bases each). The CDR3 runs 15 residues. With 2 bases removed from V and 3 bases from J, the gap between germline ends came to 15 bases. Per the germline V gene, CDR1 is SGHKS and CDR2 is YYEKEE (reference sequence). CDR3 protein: CASSLGGRFNYEQYF. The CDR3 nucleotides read TGTGCCAGCAGCTTAGGGGGGCGCTTCAACTACGAGCAGTACTTC.

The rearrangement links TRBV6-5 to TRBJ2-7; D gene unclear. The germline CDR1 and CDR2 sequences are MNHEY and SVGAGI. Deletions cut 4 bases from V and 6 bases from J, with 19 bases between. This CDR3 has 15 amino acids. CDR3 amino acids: CASSLVVSRTAEQYF. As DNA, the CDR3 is TGTGCCAGCAGTTTGGTGGTGTCTAGAACCGCCGAGCAGTACTTC.

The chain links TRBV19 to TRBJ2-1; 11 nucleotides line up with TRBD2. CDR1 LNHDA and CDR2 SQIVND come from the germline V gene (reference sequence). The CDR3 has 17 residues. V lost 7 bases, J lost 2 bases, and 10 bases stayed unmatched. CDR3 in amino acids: CASTDIAGGGTYNEQFF. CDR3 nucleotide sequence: TGTGCCAGTACCGACATAGCGGGAGGGGGAACCTACAATGAGCAGTTCTTC.

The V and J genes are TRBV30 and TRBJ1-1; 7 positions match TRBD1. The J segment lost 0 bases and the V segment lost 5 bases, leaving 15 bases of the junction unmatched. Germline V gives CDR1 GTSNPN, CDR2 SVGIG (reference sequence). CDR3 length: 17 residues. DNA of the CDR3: TGTGCCTGGCGACTAGGGACAGCGAGAGCTATGAACACTGAAGCTTTCTTT. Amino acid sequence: CAWRLGTARAMNTEAFF.

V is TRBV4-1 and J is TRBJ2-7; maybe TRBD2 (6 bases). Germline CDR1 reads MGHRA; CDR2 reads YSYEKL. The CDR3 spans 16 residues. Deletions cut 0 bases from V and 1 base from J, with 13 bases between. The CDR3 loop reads CASSQEGGRPSYEQYF. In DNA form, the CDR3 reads TGCGCCAGCAGCCAAGAGGGTGGGAGGCCGTCCTACGAGCAGTACTTC.

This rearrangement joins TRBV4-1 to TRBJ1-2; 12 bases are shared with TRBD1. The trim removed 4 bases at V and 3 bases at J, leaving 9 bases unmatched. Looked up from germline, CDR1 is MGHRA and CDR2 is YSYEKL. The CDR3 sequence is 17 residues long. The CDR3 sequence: CASSPGTGGRGDYGYTF. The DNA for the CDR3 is TGCGCCAGCAGCCCTGGGACAGGGGGCCGGGGGGACTATGGCTACACCTTC.

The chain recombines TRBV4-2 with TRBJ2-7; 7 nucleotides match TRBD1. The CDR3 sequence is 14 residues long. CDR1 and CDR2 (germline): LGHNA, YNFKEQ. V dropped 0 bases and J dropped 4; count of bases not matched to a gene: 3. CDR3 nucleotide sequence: TGTGCCAGCAGCCAAGATGAGGGGGCTTACGAGCAGTACTTC. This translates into CASSQDEGAYEQYF.

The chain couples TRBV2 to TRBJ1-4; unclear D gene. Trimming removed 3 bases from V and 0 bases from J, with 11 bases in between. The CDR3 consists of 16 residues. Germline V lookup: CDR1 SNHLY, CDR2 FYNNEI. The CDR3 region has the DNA TGTGCCAGCAGTGATAAGGCTTCCGCAACTAATGAAAAACTGTTTTTT. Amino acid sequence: CASSDKASATNEKLFF.

CDR3 region: CASSPLGGGGIEEQYF. Written as DNA, the CDR3 is TGCGCCAGCAGCCCCTTGGGGGGCGGGGGGATTGAAGAGCAGTACTTC. The V call is TRBV5-1, the J call TRBJ2-7; 8 bases map to TRBD2. J lost 7 bases, V lost 4 bases, and 16 bases had no gene match. Germline V gives CDR1 SGHRS, CDR2 YFSETQ. The CDR3 loop spans 16 amino acids.

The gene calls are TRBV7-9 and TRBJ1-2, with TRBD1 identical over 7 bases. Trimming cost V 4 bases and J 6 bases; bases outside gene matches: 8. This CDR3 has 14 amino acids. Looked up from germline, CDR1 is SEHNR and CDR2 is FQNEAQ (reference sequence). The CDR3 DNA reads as TGTGCCAGCAGCTCAGGACAGGAGTGGCATGGCTACACCTTC. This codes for CASSSGQEWHGYTF. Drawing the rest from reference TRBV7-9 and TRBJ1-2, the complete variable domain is DTGVSQNPRHKITKRGQNVTFRCDPISEHNRLYWYRQTLGQGPEFLTYFQNEAQLEKSRLLSDRFSAERPKGSFSTLEIQRTEQGDSAMYLCASSSGQEWHGYTFGSGTRLTVV.

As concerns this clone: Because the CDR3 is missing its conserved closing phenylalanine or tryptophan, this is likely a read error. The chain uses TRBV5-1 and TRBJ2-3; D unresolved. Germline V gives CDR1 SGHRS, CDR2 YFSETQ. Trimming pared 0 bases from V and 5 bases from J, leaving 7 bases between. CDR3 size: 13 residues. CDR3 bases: TGCGCCAGCAGCTTGGATGCAGGAGATACGCAGTATTCT. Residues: CASSLDAGDTQYS.

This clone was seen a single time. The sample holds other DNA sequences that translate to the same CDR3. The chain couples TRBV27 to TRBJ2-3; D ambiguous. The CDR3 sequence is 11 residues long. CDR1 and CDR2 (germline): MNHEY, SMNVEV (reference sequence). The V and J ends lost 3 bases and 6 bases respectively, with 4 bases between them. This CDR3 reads CASSFRDTQYF. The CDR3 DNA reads TGTGCCAGCAGTTTCCGGGATACGCAGTATTTT.